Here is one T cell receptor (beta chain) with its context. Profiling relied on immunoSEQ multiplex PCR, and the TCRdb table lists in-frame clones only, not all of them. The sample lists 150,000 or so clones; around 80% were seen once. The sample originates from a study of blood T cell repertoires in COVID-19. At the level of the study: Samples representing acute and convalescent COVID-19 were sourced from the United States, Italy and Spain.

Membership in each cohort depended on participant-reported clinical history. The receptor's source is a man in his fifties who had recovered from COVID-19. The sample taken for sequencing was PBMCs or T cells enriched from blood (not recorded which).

CDR3 DNA sequence: TGCGCCAGCAGCCAAGACCTTCACAATGAGCAGTTCTTC. This encodes CASSQDLHNEQFF. V usage is TRBV4-3 and J usage is TRBJ2-1; D not resolved. Trimming removed 0 bases at V and 5 bases at J, with 5 bases between. CDR1 is LGHNA, CDR2 YSLEER, per germline. The CDR3 is 13 amino acids.